This TCR beta chain comes out of a study of T cell responses to AZD1222 COVID-19 vaccine. Data came from immunoSEQ multiplex PCR; TCRdb stores just in-frame clones and leaves some out. The data contain about 110,000 clones, roughly 84% of them seen just once; the ten biggest clones take up over 3%. Study results and limitations: Two AZD1222 administrations were followed by greater Spike-specific TCR breadth and depth. Nearly half of the spike-specific TCRs reportedly recognize variant regions that carry no mutations. Repertoire sampling was restricted to post-peak T cell response timepoints.

V lost 4 bases and J lost 3; bases outside the gene matches: 9. The germline V gene has CDR1 SGHRS and CDR2 YFSETQ. This CDR3 comprises 17 residues. About this clone: As yet, its antigen is unknown.

This TCR derives from an adult in good health. The chain employs TRBV5-1 and TRBJ1-6; 8 nucleotides align to TRBD1. Sequences were derived from peripheral blood, sampled on day 0 of AZD1222 vaccination. The CDR3, as DNA: TGCGCCAGCAGCACTGGACAGGGTGAACGCTATAATTCACCCCTCCACTTT. Translated, it gives CASSTGQGERYNSPLHF.